This entry describes one T cell receptor beta chain. This entry belongs to a study of blood T cell repertoires in COVID-19. Trimming shortened V by 3 bases and J by 6 bases, and 15 bases separated the two germline ends. CDR1 LNHDA and CDR2 SQIVND come from the germline V gene (reference sequence). The CDR3 is 14 residues long. Study processing details: Quantification of nucleated cells was approximated via reference gene primer amplification. Using immunoSEQ multiplex PCR, the repertoire was profiled, and TCRdb retains in-frame clones only, with some absent. D and trimming come from the DNA, and the V and J calls and clone size come from that table. This sample carries around 23,000 clones, around nine tenths of them seen once, and the ten largest clones take around 4.6%.

Sequencing was carried out using peripheral blood. V gene TRBV19 combines with J gene TRBJ2-7; possibly TRBD1 for D (6 bases). This TCR was recovered from a man aged 50 or older with active COVID-19. The CDR3 loop reads CASSIGQGTSEQYF. CDR3 in DNA: TGTGCCAGTAGTATTGGGCAGGGGACGTCCGAGCAGTACTTC.